In this sample, the clone carrying this TCR beta chain turned up a few times. The data derive from a study of shared clonotypes between healthy human individuals. Positive CCR7 selection of CD45RO-negative cells yielded the naive CD8 cells, and terminally differentiated effector memory CD45RA+ cells were excluded. This table comes from immunoSEQ multiplex PCR, and its TCRdb copy is limited to in-frame clones, with some not included. This table has about 2.1 million clones, about 93% appearing once. The CDR3 has 14 residues. V dropped 2 bases and J dropped 8; count of bases not matched to a gene: 6. CDR1 and CDR2 (germline): MGHRA, YSYEKL.

This chain connects TRBV4-1 to TRBJ1-1; 9 bases map to TRBD1. The specimen was naive CD8+ T cells from PBMCs. This receptor was obtained from a man between 18 and 35 years old in good health. Some clones in this sample may be carry-over from other donors' samples. The CDR3 coding sequence is TGCGCCAGCAGCCAAAACAGGGGGCTGGTGGAAGCTTTCTTT. This sequence encodes CASSQNRGLVEAFF.